This T cell receptor (beta chain) derives from a study of shared clonotypes between healthy human individuals. General study points: Naive subsets tended to show greater estimated richness than memory subsets.

Per the germline V gene, CDR1 is MNHEY and CDR2 is SVGAGI. CDR3 length: 14 residues. Trimming at V came to 6 bases and at J to 2 bases, leaving 4 bases not matched to a gene. This clone was observed once. As yet, its antigen is unknown. The sample has other DNA sequences that encode this CDR3 too. In the original processing: Junction-only sequences produced by ImmunoSEQ had no quality scores, so filtering differed. Method: immunoSEQ multiplex PCR; TCRdb's copy keeps in-frame clones and lacks some. For V, J and clone size, that table is used; D and trimming come from the DNA. The table includes hundreds of thousands of clones, 55% to 85% detected once.

The J gene is TRBJ1-5, the V gene TRBV6-5, with 7 nucleotides matching TRBD1. Input material: memory CD4+ T cells sorted from blood. Subset reported: CD45RA-negative fraction. The clonotype was recovered from a woman aged 25 to 39 in good health. CDR3 DNA: TGTGCCAGCAGACGCGGACAGGGCAATCAGCCCCAGCATTTT. Protein: CASRRGQGNQPQHF.